The clone carrying this TCR beta chain was counted only a few times. As yet, its antigen is unknown. This specimen comes from a study of T-cell memory formation after mild COVID-19. Study-wide results and caveats: Researchers found some responding clones in pre-infection memory, a sign that cross-reactive memory joined. Contracting clones from day 15 to 85 showed balanced CD4/CD8; later expanders favored CD4+.

5'RACE primed from the constant segment yielded TCR alpha and TCR beta cDNA libraries bearing sample barcodes and UMIs. TCRdb passed the 5' RACE reads through MiXCR, listing each CDR3 protein once. The sample gives 470,000 or so distinct CDR3 sequences, about 23% of which show up once; 12% is in the top ten. V lost 0 bases to trimming and J lost 0 bases, with 8 bases between them. CDR3 length equals 14 residues. Germline values: CDR1 DFQATT, CDR2 SNEGSKA (reference sequence). The sample comprised PBMCs or a T cell subset sorted from them (not recorded which). This chain joins TRBV20-1 and TRBJ2-5; no clear D. The TCR originated in an adult woman who had mild COVID-19 (a few samples of this study predate the infection). Cell type and time point are not known. The CDR3 here is CSARDPVNQETQYF. CDR3 coding DNA: TGCAGTGCTAGAGATCCGGTAAACCAAGAGACCCAGTACTTC.